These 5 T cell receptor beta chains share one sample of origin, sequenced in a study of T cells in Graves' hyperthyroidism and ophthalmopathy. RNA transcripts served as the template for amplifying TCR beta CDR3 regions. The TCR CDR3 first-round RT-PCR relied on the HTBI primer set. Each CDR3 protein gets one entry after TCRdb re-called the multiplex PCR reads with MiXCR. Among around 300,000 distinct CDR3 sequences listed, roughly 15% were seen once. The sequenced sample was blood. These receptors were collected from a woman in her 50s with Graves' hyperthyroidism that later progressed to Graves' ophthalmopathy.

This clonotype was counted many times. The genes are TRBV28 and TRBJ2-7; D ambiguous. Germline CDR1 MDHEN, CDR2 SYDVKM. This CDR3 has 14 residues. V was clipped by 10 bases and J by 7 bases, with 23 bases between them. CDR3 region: CAIRSRLVTPEQYF. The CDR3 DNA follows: TGTGCCATCCGATCCCGGCTAGTAACCCCGGAGCAGTACTTC.

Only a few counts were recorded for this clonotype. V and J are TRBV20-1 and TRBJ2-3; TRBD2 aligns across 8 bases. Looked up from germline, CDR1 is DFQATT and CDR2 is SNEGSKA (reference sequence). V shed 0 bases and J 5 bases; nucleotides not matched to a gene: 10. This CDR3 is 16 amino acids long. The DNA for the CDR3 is TGCAGTGCTAGAGATGGCAGCGGGAGTGAGATAGATACGCAGTATTTT. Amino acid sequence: CSARDGSGSEIDTQYF.

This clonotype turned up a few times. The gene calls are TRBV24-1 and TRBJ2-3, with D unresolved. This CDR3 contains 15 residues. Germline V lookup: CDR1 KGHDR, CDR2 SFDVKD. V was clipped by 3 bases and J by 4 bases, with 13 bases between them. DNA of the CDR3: TGTGCCACCAGTGATCCTACCACCAGTCCAGATACGCAGTATTTT. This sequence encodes CATSDPTTSPDTQYF.

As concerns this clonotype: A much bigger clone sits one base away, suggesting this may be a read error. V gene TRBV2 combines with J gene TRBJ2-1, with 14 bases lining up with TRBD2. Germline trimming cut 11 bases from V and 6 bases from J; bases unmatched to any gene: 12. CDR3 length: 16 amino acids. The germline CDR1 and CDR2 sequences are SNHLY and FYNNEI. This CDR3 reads CAVGTSGRGPGNEQFF. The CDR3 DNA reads TGTGCCGTGGGGACTAGCGGGAGAGGGCCGGGCAATGAGCAGTTCTTC.

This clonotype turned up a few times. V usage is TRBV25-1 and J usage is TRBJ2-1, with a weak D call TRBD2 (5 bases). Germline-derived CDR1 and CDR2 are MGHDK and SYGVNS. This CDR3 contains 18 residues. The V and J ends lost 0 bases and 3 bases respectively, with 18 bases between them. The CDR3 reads CASSEYIRSGKDYNEQFF. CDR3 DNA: TGTGCCAGCAGTGAATATATCCGGAGCGGTAAGGACTACAATGAGCAGTTCTTC.